What follows is one T cell receptor beta chain and its context. Its antigen is unidentified. These data belong to a study of early stage breast cancer tumors. Study at large: Among roughly twelve ER+/PR+/HER2- tumors, eight were ductal, four lobular. Study outcomes and limitations: Commonly generated sequences made up most enriched TCRB sequences shared between patients.

Germline-derived CDR1 and CDR2 are MNHEY and SMNVEV (reference sequence). Trimming took 1 base from V and 6 from J; bases not matched to a gene: 6. The CDR3 has 17 residues. Assay used: immunoSEQ multiplex PCR; TCRdb lists only in-frame clones, some missing. Of 25,000 to 30,000 clones detected, approximately 85% appear once; the ten largest clones hold approximately 9%. This receptor was identified in a person aged 50 to 59 with breast cancer. Sequencing was carried out using blood. The chain employs TRBV27 and TRBJ2-3; 14 bases fit TRBD2. The CDR3 reads CASSLFGTSGSGDTQYF. The CDR3 bases are TGTGCCAGCAGTTTATTCGGGACTAGCGGGAGTGGCGATACGCAGTATTTT.